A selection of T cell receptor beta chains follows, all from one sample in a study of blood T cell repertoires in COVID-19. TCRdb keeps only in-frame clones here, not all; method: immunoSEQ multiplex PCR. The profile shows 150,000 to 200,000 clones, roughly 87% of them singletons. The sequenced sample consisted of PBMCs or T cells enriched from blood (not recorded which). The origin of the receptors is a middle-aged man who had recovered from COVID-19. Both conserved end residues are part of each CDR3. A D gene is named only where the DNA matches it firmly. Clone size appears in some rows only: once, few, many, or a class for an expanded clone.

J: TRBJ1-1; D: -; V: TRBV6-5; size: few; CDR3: CASSLRRKDTEAFF; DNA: TGTGCCAGCAGTCTTCGGAGGAAGGACACTGAAGCTTTCTTT
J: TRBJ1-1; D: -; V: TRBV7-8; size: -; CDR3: CASSLGPGVQNTEAFF; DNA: TGTGCCAGCAGCTTAGGACCAGGGGTACAGAACACTGAAGCTTTCTTT
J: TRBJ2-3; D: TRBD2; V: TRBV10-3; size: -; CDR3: CAIRETSGGADTQYF; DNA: TGTGCCATCAGGGAGACTAGCGGGGGGGCCGATACGCAGTATTTT
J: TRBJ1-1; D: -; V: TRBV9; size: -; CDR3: CASSVGEATEAFF; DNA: TGTGCCAGCAGCGTTGGGGAGGCCACTGAAGCTTTCTTT
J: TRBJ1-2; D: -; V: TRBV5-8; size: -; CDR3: CASSPTGGHYGYTF; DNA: TGTGCCAGCAGCCCTACGGGGGGGCACTATGGCTACACCTTC
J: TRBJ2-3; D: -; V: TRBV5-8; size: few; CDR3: CASRKGSLARRDTQYF; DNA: TGTGCCAGCAGAAAGGGGTCCCTCGCAAGAAGAGATACGCAGTATTTT
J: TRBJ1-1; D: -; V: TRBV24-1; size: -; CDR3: CATRQSGNTEAFF; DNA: TGTGCCACCAGACAAAGTGGGAACACTGAAGCTTTCTTT
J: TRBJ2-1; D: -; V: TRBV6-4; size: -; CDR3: CASSEGSSRYNEQFF; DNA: TGTGCCAGCAGTGAGGGGAGCAGCAGGTACAATGAGCAGTTCTTC
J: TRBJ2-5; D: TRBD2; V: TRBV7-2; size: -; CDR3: CASSLGGGPQETQYF; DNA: TGTGCCAGCAGCTTAGGCGGGGGGCCCCAAGAGACCCAGTACTTC
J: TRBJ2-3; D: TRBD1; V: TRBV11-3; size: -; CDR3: CASSISRDRGTDTQYF; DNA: TGTGCCAGCAGCATAAGCCGGGACAGGGGTACAGATACGCAGTATTTT
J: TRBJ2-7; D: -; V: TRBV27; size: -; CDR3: CASSLAETYEQYF; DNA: TGTGCCAGCAGTTTGGCGGAGACCTACGAGCAGTACTTC
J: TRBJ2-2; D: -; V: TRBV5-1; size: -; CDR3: CASSFERGTISRELFF; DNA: TGCGCCAGCAGCTTCGAAAGGGGGACTATTAGCCGGGAGCTGTTTTTT
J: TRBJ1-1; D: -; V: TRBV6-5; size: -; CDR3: CASSYSQTRNTEAFF; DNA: TGTGCCAGCAGTTACTCCCAGACAAGAAACACTGAAGCTTTCTTT
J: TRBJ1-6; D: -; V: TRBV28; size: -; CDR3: CASSETPDNSPLHF; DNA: TGTGCCAGCAGCGAAACTCCTGATAATTCACCCCTCCACTTT
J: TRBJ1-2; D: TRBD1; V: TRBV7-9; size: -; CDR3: CASSSDRRDYGYTF; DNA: TGTGCCAGCAGCTCGGACAGGCGGGACTATGGCTACACCTTC
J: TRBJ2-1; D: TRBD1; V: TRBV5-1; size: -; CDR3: CASSLQGDPSYNEQFF; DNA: TGCGCCAGCAGCTTGCAGGGGGATCCTTCCTACAATGAGCAGTTCTTC
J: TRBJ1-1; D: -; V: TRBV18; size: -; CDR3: CASSPTRGPEAFF; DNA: TGTGCCAGCTCACCAACCAGGGGCCCTGAAGCTTTCTTT
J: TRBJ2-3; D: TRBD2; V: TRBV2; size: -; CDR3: CASSFGTREYF; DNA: TGTGCCAGCAGTTTCGGGACTAGGGAGTATTTT
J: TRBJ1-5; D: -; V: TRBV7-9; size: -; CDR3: CASTTHHPNQPQHF; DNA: TGTGCCAGCACCACCCATCATCCAAATCAGCCCCAGCATTTT
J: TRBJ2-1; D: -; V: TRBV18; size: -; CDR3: CASSLLGRLMDEQFF; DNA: TGTGCCAGCTCACTGCTTGGGAGGTTGATGGATGAGCAGTTCTTC
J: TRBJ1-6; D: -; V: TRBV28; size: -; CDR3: CASSLLGPEKSPLHF; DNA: TGTGCCAGCAGTTTGCTGGGGCCCGAGAAGTCACCCCTCCACTTT
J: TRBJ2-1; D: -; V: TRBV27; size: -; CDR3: CASSYNRQKLDEQFF; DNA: TGTGCCAGCAGCTACAATCGACAGAAGTTGGATGAGCAGTTCTTC
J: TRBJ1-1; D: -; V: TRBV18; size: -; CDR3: CASSPDYRLSSEAFF; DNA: TGTGCCAGCTCACCGGATTATCGGCTTTCTAGTGAAGCTTTCTTT
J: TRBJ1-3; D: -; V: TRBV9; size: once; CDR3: CASSRPGDGNTIYF; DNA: TGTGCCAGCAGCCGCCCAGGGGATGGAAACACCATATATTTT
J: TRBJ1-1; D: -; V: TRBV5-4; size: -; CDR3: CASSLEQGNTEAFF; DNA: TGTGCCAGCAGCTTGGAGCAGGGCAACACTGAAGCTTTCTTT
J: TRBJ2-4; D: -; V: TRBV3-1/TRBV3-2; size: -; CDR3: CASTTRTGIQYF; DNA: TGTGCCAGCACCACCCGGACGGGGATTCAGTACTTC
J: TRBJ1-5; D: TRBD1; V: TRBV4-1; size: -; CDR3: CASSQVFTGANQPQHF; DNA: TGCGCCAGCAGCCAGGTCTTTACAGGGGCGAATCAGCCCCAGCATTTT
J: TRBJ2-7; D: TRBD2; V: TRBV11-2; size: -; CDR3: CAGGLAASYEQYF; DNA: TGTGCTGGAGGACTAGCGGCCTCCTACGAGCAGTACTTC
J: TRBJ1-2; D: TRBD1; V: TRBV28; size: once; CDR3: CASSRTGAGYTF; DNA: TGTGCCAGCAGTCGGACAGGGGCGGGCTACACCTTC
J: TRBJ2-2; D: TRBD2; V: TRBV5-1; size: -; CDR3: CASSPGLSGGELFF; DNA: TGCGCCAGCAGCCCGGGACTATCTGGAGGGGAGCTGTTTTTT
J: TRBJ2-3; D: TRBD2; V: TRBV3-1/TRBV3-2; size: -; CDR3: CASSQGGASGANTQYF; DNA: TGTGCCAGCAGCCAAGGAGGCGCTAGCGGAGCCAATACGCAGTATTTT
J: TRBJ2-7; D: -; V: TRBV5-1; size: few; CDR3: CASSERDTGYEQYF; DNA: TGCGCCAGCAGCGAAAGGGACACCGGCTACGAGCAGTACTTC
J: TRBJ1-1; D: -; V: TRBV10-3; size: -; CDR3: CASIGATVMNTEAFF; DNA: TGTGCCTCCATAGGGGCTACCGTTATGAACACTGAAGCTTTCTTT
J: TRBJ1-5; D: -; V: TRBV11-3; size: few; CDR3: CDGRDSNQPQHF; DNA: TGCGACGGCAGGGATAGCAATCAGCCCCAGCATTTT
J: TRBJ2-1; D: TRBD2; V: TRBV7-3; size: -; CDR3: CASSTRPSGDQYNEQFF; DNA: TGTGCCAGCAGCACAAGGCCTAGCGGGGACCAATACAATGAGCAGTTCTTC
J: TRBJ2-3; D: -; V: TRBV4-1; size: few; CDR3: CASSQELGGGGHLRDTQYF; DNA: TGCGCCAGCAGCCAAGAATTGGGAGGCGGGGGCCACCTAAGGGATACGCAGTATTTT
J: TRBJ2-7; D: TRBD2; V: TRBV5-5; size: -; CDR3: CASRSSGILEQYF; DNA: TGTGCCAGCAGATCTAGCGGCATCCTGGAGCAGTACTTC
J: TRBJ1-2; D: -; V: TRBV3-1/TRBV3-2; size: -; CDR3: CASSQDLQEGVGYTF; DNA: TGTGCCAGCAGCCAAGATTTACAGGAAGGCGTCGGCTACACCTTC
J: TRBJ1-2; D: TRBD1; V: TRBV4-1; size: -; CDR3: CASSQGGTGARTF; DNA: TGCGCCAGCAGCCAAGGGGGGACAGGTGCAAGGACCTTC
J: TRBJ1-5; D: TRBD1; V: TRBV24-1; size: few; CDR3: CATSDPGQGSNQPQHF; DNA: TGTGCCACCAGTGATCCGGGACAGGGAAGCAATCAGCCCCAGCATTTT
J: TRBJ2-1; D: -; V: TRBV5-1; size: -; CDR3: CASSIGDYSYNEQFF; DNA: TGCGCCAGCAGCATCGGAGACTACTCCTACAATGAGCAGTTCTTC
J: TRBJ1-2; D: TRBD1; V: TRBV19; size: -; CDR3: CASSILSADRANYGYTF; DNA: TGTGCCAGTAGTATTTTATCCGCGGACAGGGCTAACTATGGCTACACCTTC
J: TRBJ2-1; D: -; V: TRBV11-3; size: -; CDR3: CASSPGPFNEQFF; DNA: TGTGCCAGCAGCCCAGGGCCCTTCAATGAGCAGTTCTTC
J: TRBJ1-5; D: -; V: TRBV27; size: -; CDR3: CASSPAYGGPQHF; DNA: TGTGCCAGCAGTCCCGCCTATGGAGGGCCCCAGCATTTT
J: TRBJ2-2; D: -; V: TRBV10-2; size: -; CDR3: CASQRSGELFF; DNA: TGCGCCAGCCAACGGTCAGGGGAGCTGTTTTTT
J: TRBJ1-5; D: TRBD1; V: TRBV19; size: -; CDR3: CASSIGRGPGNQPQHF; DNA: TGTGCCAGTAGTATAGGGAGGGGGCCCGGCAATCAGCCCCAGCATTTT
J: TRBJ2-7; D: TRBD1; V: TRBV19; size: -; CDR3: CASRAPGQGSSYEQYF; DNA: TGTGCCAGTAGGGCCCCGGGACAGGGGTCCTCCTACGAGCAGTACTTC
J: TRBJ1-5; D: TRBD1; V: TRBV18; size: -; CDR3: CASSFTGGIEPQHF; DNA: TGTGCCAGCTCATTTACAGGGGGCATAGAGCCCCAGCATTTT
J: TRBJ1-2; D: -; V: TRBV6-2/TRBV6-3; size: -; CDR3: CASSRDTTNYGYTF; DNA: TGTGCCAGCAGCAGGGACACCACTAACTATGGCTACACCTTC
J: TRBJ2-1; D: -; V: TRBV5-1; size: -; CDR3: CASSFELYNEQFF; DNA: TGCGCCAGCAGCTTCGAACTTTACAATGAGCAGTTCTTC
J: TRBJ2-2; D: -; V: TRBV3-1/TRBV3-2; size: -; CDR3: CASSPLEASGELFF; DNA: TGTGCCAGCAGCCCGCTAGAAGCCTCCGGGGAGCTGTTTTTT
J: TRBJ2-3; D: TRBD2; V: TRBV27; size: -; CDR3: CASRRLAGGQTDTQYF; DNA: TGTGCCAGCAGGCGACTAGCGGGGGGGCAAACAGATACGCAGTATTTT
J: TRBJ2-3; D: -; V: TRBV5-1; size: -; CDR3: CASSDTGGGTDTQYF; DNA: TGCGCCAGCAGCGACACAGGGGGGGGCACAGATACGCAGTATTTT
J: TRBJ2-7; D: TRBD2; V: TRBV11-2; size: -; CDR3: CASSFSSGNSYEQYF; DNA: TGTGCCAGCAGCTTTTCTAGCGGGAATTCCTACGAGCAGTACTTC
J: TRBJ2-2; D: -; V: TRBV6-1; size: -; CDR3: CASSEALQRATGELFF; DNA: TGTGCCAGCAGTGAAGCGCTTCAGAGGGCCACCGGGGAGCTGTTTTTT
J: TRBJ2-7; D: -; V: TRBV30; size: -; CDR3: CAWKERVGAYEQYF; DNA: TGTGCCTGGAAGGAAAGGGTAGGGGCCTACGAGCAGTACTTC
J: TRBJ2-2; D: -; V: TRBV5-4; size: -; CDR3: CASSLEPGITGELFF; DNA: TGTGCCAGCAGCTTGGAACCAGGGATCACCGGGGAGCTGTTTTTT
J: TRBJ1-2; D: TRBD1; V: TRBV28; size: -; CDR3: CASSRSGQGSDYGYTF; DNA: TGTGCCAGCAGCCGATCGGGACAGGGGTCGGATTATGGCTACACCTTC
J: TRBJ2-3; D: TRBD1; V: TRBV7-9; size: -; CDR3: CASSRGDRDADTQYF; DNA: TGTGCCAGCAGCCGCGGGGACAGGGACGCAGATACGCAGTATTTT